The 23 T cell receptor beta chains given below trace back to one sample, sequenced in a study of response to subunit inactivated influenza vaccine. From the RT-PCR reads, TCRdb called clonotypes with MiXCR, one entry per CDR3 protein. The profile shows about 570,000 distinct CDR3 sequences, approximately 10% of them singletons. The sample was also reused in another study, on T cells expressing NK-cell markers. From that study: Libraries used 5'RACE template switching adding universal primer site and UMIs.

This specimen was PBMCs from blood, taken on the day of vaccination. These receptors came from a man between 45 and 60 years old who received an inactivated influenza vaccine.

The genes are TRBV11-2 and TRBJ2-3; D gene uncertain. The CDR3 has 13 residues. V was clipped by 4 bases and J by 6 bases, with 11 bases between them. In germline, CDR1 is SGHAT, CDR2 FQNNGV. This chain's CDR3 is CASSSGVGDTQYF. CDR3 sequence (DNA): TGTGCCAGCAGCTCTGGGGTAGGCGATACGCAGTATTTT.

The gene calls are TRBV20-1 and TRBJ2-7, with 7 bases aligning to TRBD1. Germline V CDR1 and CDR2: DFQATT, SNEGSKA (reference sequence). V lost 2 bases to trimming and J lost 3 bases; unmatched junction nucleotides: 7. The CDR3 is made up of 14 amino acids. The CDR3, as DNA: TGCAGTGCTAGACATGTGGGACAGCACTACGAGCAGTACTTC. Protein product: CSARHVGQHYEQYF.

This clonotype was observed many times. This rearrangement joins TRBV29-1 to TRBJ1-5; D is unresolved. CDR3 length equals 18 residues. The V end was cut by 1 base, the J end by 7 bases, with 26 bases between. Germline CDR1 reads SQVTM; CDR2 reads ANQGSEA. CDR3: CSVEGVYGRTLIVQPQHF. For the CDR3, the DNA is TGCAGCGTTGAAGGGGTTTATGGCAGGACCTTGATAGTCCAGCCCCAGCATTTT. The complete variable domain, with remaining parts taken from reference TRBV29-1 and TRBJ1-5, reads SAVISQKPSRDICQRGTSLTIQCQVDSQVTMMFWYRQQPGQSLTLIATANQGSEATYESGFVIDKFPISRPNLTFSTLTVSNMSPEDSSIYLCSVEGVYGRTLIVQPQHFGDGTRLSIL.

This clonotype appeared a few times. This chain uses TRBV5-1 with TRBJ1-4; D not resolved. The CDR3 is 14 amino acids. V gave up 5 bases and J gave up 2 bases, with 10 bases separating them. Germline CDR1 SGHRS, CDR2 YFSETQ. CDR3 bases: TGCGCCAGCAGGGAGGCCCCCACTAATGAAAAACTGTTTTTT. It translates to CASREAPTNEKLFF.

The chain links TRBV7-2 to TRBJ1-5; maybe TRBD1 (6 bases). Germline V CDR1 and CDR2: SGHTA, FQGNSA. Trimming removed 2 bases from V and 2 bases from J, with 13 bases in between. This CDR3 is built from 16 residues. The CDR3 is CASSLSHRDRNQPQHF. CDR3 bases: TGTGCCAGCAGCTTATCCCACAGGGATCGCAATCAGCCCCAGCATTTT.

The chain links TRBV5-1 to TRBJ2-1; D possibly uses TRBD1 or TRBD2 (5 bases each). This CDR3 region has 15 residues. Trimming left V 3 bases short and J 6 bases short, with 16 bases between. Germline-derived CDR1 and CDR2 are SGHRS and YFSETQ. The CDR3 here is CASSSGDVRFNEQFF. The DNA for the CDR3 is TGCGCCAGCAGCTCCGGGGACGTGCGATTCAATGAGCAGTTCTTC.

The chain has TRBV4-1 and TRBJ1-4; 11 bases map to TRBD1. Unmatched junction bases numbered 12, after V lost 4 bases and J lost 8 bases. Germline loops: CDR1 MGHRA, CDR2 YSYEKL. The CDR3 contains 17 residues. In DNA form, the CDR3 reads TGCGCCAGCAGCCCCCGATCCCCGGGACAGGGGGGAGAAAAACTGTTTTTT. Translated: CASSPRSPGQGGEKLFF.

This clonotype appeared a few times. The chain joins TRBV6-2 or TRBV6-3 to TRBJ2-7; the D gene is possibly TRBD2 (6 bases). The germline V and J ends were trimmed by 2 bases and 0 bases, with 11 bases remaining between them. Germline CDR1 is MNHEY and CDR2 is SVGEGT. The CDR3 is made up of 15 amino acids. Written as DNA, the CDR3 is TGTGCCAGCAGTTACGCCGGGAGCCACTCCTACGAGCAGTACTTC. Translated: CASSYAGSHSYEQYF.

The chain joins TRBV27 to TRBJ2-7; D remains ambiguous. This CDR3 region has 14 residues. Germline V gene data show CDR1 as MNHEY and CDR2 as SMNVEV (reference sequence). V lost 9 bases and J 2 bases, leaving 17 bases between the germline ends. The CDR3 DNA is TGTGCCAGTAGCCGCGGTCCGAACACCTACGAGCAGTACTTC. The encoded protein is CASSRGPNTYEQYF.

This clonotype was detected ten times or more. V gene TRBV5-1 combines with J gene TRBJ2-1; 8 positions match TRBD2. This CDR3 has 16 residues. Germline V gene sequence: CDR1 SGHRS, CDR2 YFSETQ. V shed 0 bases, J shed 1 base, and the junction held 3 bases outside the gene matches. Here the CDR3 reads CASSLEAGGSYNEQFF. The CDR3 DNA is TGCGCCAGCAGCTTGGAGGCGGGAGGTTCCTACAATGAGCAGTTCTTC.

The chain employs TRBV20-1 and TRBJ2-1, with D perhaps matching TRBD1 (6 bases). V was clipped by 1 base and J by 0 bases, with 10 bases between them. CDR1 is DFQATT and CDR2 is SNEGSKA in the germline V gene (reference sequence). This CDR3 region has 15 residues. CDR3 bases: TGCAGTGCTAGAGTAGGGACAAGCTCCTACAATGAGCAGTTCTTC. Protein: CSARVGTSSYNEQFF.

This chain connects TRBV6-5 to TRBJ2-5; 9 bases match TRBD1. The CDR3 length is 15 residues. Germline trimming cut 2 bases from V and 4 bases from J; bases unmatched to any gene: 5. Per the germline V gene, CDR1 is MNHEY and CDR2 is SVGAGI. CDR3 DNA: TGTGCCAGCAGTTACCCACAGGGGGCATTAGAGACCCAGTACTTC. Amino acids: CASSYPQGALETQYF.

J is TRBJ2-2 and V is TRBV11-2, with TRBD1 matching over 7 bases. The CDR3 contains 20 residues. Germline CDR1 SGHAT, CDR2 FQNNGV. Trimming cost V 0 bases and J 3 bases; bases outside gene matches: 16. The CDR3 coding sequence is TGTGCCAGCAGCTTAGATTGGGCTACGACAGGGTTCGGGGACACCGGGGAGCTGTTTTTT. Its protein product is CASSLDWATTGFGDTGELFF.

This chain links TRBV7-3 with TRBJ2-2, with 13 bases lining up with TRBD2. Trimming at V came to 5 bases and at J to 2 bases, leaving 11 bases not matched to a gene. The CDR3 length is 19 residues. In germline, CDR1 is SGHTA, CDR2 FQGTGA. The CDR3 DNA reads TGTGCCAGCAGCCCCCGGACTAGCGGGAGACGTTTAAACACCGGGGAGCTGTTTTTT. This sequence encodes CASSPRTSGRRLNTGELFF. Full variable domain (rest looked up from reference TRBV7-3 and TRBJ2-2): GAGVSQTPSNKVTEKGKYVELRCDPISGHTALYWYRQSLGQGPEFLIYFQGTGAADDSGLPNDRFFAVRPEGSVSTLKIQRTERGDSAVYLCASSPRTSGRRLNTGELFFGEGSRLTVL.

The sample holds a few counts of this clonotype. The V and J genes are TRBV24-1 and TRBJ2-1; 10 nucleotides line up with TRBD2. The J segment lost 0 bases and the V segment lost 7 bases, leaving 8 bases of the junction unmatched. The CDR3 length is 17 residues. CDR1 is KGHDR and CDR2 is SFDVKD in the germline V gene. The CDR3 region is CATSSGRGVHSYNEQFF. The CDR3 DNA follows: TGTGCCACCAGCAGCGGGAGGGGTGTGCACTCCTACAATGAGCAGTTCTTC.

V is TRBV2 and J is TRBJ2-7; 7 bases map to TRBD2. The trim removed 5 bases at V and 2 bases at J, leaving 18 bases unmatched. Per germline, CDR1 SNHLY and CDR2 FYNNEI. The CDR3 is 18 residues long. The CDR3 spells CASSSSGWVRETTYEQYF. CDR3 sequence (DNA): TGTGCCAGCAGTAGCAGCGGTTGGGTGCGGGAGACCACCTACGAGCAGTACTTC.

This clonotype was detected a few times. The chain employs TRBV7-2 and TRBJ2-1; D is unresolved. The germline V gene encodes CDR1 SGHTA and CDR2 FQGNSA. The V and J ends lost 1 base and 6 bases respectively, with 10 bases between them. The CDR3 has 14 residues. This CDR3 reads CASSLDRQFNEQFF. CDR3 DNA: TGTGCCAGCAGCTTAGATCGGCAGTTCAATGAGCAGTTCTTC.

This clonotype was recorded a few times. The rearrangement joins TRBV14 to TRBJ2-2, with TRBD1 identical over 9 bases. The germline gives CDR1 SGHDN, CDR2 FVKESK. The CDR3 has 15 residues. V was clipped by 0 bases and J by 6 bases; unmatched bases: 2. CDR3 sequence: CASSQEQGAAGELFF. The CDR3 coding sequence is TGTGCCAGCAGCCAAGAACAGGGGGCCGCCGGGGAGCTGTTTTTT.

The chain is built from TRBV20-1 and TRBJ2-1, with D tentatively TRBD2 (5 bases). The CDR3 runs 11 residues. Germline CDR1 DFQATT, CDR2 SNEGSKA (reference sequence). Trimming took 6 bases from V and 12 from J, leaving 15 bases between them. The CDR3 reads CSAPGPAGQFF. CDR3 nucleotides: TGCAGTGCCCCAGGACCCGCGGGGCAGTTCTTC.

The gene calls are TRBV20-1 and TRBJ2-1; D is ambiguous. CDR1 is DFQATT and CDR2 is SNEGSKA in the germline V gene (reference sequence). This CDR3 is built from 14 residues. V lost 5 bases and J 7 bases, leaving 18 bases between the germline ends. CDR3 sequence: CSAQMMQDPNEQFF. Written as DNA, the CDR3 is TGCAGTGCTCAAATGATGCAAGACCCTAATGAGCAGTTCTTC.

This clonotype was observed a handful of times. V and J are TRBV5-1 and TRBJ2-3, with D tentatively TRBD1 (6 bases). V was trimmed by 0 bases and J by 6 bases, leaving 11 bases between them. The CDR3 length is 14 residues. Germline V CDR1 and CDR2: SGHRS, YFSETQ. The CDR3 bases are TGCGCCAGCAGCTTGGGACAGGAGGTGGATACGCAGTATTTT. Translation gives CASSLGQEVDTQYF.

This clonotype has only a few counts. The rearrangement links TRBV12-3 or TRBV12-4 to TRBJ2-2; 7 nucleotides align to TRBD1. The CDR3 consists of 13 residues. Germline trimming cut 5 bases from V and 5 bases from J; bases unmatched to any gene: 2. This chain's CDR3 is CASSTQGTGELFF. CDR3 sequence (DNA): TGTGCCAGCAGTACACAGGGGACCGGGGAGCTGTTTTTT.

In this sample, this clonotype turned up a few times. The rearrangement joins TRBV4-2 to TRBJ2-7, with 7 bases lining up with TRBD2. There are 14 residues in the CDR3. Germline CDR1 is LGHNA and CDR2 is YNFKEQ. V shed 2 bases and J 5 bases; nucleotides not matched to a gene: 6. This chain's CDR3 is CASSQKAGEDEQYF. In DNA, the CDR3 is TGTGCCAGCAGCCAAAAGGCGGGAGAAGACGAGCAGTACTTC.